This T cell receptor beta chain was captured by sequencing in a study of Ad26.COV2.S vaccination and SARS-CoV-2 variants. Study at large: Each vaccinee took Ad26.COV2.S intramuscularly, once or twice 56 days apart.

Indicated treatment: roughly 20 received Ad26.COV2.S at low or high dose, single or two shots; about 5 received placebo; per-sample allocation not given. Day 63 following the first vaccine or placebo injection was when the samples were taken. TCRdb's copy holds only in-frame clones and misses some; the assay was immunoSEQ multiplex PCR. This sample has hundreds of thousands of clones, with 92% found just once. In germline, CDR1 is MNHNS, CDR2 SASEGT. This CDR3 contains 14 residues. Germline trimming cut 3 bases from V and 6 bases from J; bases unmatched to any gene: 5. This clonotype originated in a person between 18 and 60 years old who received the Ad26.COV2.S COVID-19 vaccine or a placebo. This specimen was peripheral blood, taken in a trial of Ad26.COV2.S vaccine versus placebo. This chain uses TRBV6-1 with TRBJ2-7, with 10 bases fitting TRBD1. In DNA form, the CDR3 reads TGTGCCAGCAGTGAGGGGACAGGGGCACGCGAGCAGTACTTC. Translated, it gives CASSEGTGAREQYF.